This TCR beta chain is from a study of T cells in Graves' hyperthyroidism and ophthalmopathy. Template material for amplifying TCR beta CDR3 regions consisted of RNA transcripts. First-round RT-PCR of the TCR CDR3 relied on the HTBI primer set. TCRdb recomputed calls from the multiplex PCR reads with MiXCR, one row per CDR3 protein. The data hold about 320,000 distinct CDR3 sequences, with 15% to 20% observed a single time. Stable disease denoted Graves' hyperthyroidism without ophthalmopathy progression within 18 months. Each 10 ml fresh peripheral blood draw supplied the PBMCs. General study findings and limits: The model predicted ophthalmopathy a median around six months before onset.

The CDR3 is 12 residues long. Trimming removed 5 bases from V and 0 bases from J, with 8 bases in between. From germline, CDR1 is DFQATT and CDR2 SNEGSKA (reference sequence). This clonotype was counted ten times or more. Its cognate antigen is unknown. Input material: blood. The chain combines TRBV20-1 with TRBJ2-7, with D tentatively TRBD1 (5 bases). This receptor was taken from a man aged 30 to 39 with Graves' hyperthyroidism. CDR3 nucleotides: TGCAGTGCTTCGGACAACTCCTACGAGCAGTACTTC. Amino acid sequence: CSASDNSYEQYF.